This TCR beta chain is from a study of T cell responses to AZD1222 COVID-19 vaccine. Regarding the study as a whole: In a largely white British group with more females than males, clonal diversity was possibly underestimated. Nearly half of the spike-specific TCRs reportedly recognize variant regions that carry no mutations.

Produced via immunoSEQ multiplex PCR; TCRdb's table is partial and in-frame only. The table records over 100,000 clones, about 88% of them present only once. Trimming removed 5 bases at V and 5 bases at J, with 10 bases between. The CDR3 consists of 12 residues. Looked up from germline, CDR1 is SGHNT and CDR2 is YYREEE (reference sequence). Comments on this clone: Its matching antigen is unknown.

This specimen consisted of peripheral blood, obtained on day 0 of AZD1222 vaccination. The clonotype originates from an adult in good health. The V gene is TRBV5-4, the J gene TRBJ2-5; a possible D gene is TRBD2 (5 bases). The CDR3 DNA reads TGTGCCAGCAGACTAGATCGCGAGACCCAGTACTTC. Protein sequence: CASRLDRETQYF.